This T cell receptor (beta chain) emerged from a study of radiation and T cells in renal cell carcinoma (dated by TCRdb to about 2020). A note on the overall study: Samples came from a clinical trial, in which primary renal cell carcinomas received 15 Gy stereotactic body radiation therapy followed by nephrectomy 4 weeks later. A total of fewer than 55 samples underwent TCR beta sequencing, made up of about 26 tumors and roughly 27 peripheral blood samples. In the approximately 57 samples combined, 4 million to 5 million unique CDR3 nucleotide sequences were found, encoding some 2,500,000 unique CDR3 amino acid sequences.

TCR beta libraries were generated from genomic DNA with the immunoSEQ kit, following the manufacturer's recommendations. To prepare the libraries, a first multiplex PCR with proprietary primers was run, followed by a second PCR that added unique barcodes, and a bead cleanup was done after each round. A kit-provided positive control reaction and a negative control reaction were included in every sample batch. The final libraries were assessed on an Agilent 4200 TapeStation D1000 ScreenTape, pooled by volume, and quantified by qPCR. Sequencing was performed on an Illumina NextSeq500 using a MidOutput 150-cycle cartridge, with 156 Read1 cycles, 15 Index1 cycles, and the kit custom primers. The pooled library was loaded at around 1 pM, and roughly 20% PhiX control was spiked in. In the source study's methods: Vendor-processed data were analyzed in R, and a clonotype was defined as all T cells sharing the same CDR3 nucleotide sequence. In the clone abundance analyses, frequencies in each sample were normalized to that sample's 10,000 most abundant clones. Public T cell clones, which averaged fewer than five per sample, were excluded before analysis. Tumor-enriched clonotypes and baseline blood-enriched clonotypes were defined as those with an abundance difference of at least 32-fold between compartments. A beta-binomial differential abundance model was used to identify clonotypes that expanded or contracted between blood time points. The Baroni-Urbani and Buser coefficient was used to measure tumor-blood repertoire similarity, and groups were compared with two-tailed Wilcoxon tests in R. Held by TCRdb, this immuneACCESS table contains in-frame sequences only and omits some clones. Under half of the omission traces to an unresolved V gene where checked; the cause of the rest is unknown. That table furnishes V, J and clone size, whereas the DNA furnished D and trimming. Counted in this sample were 95,000 to 150,000 clones; around 80% of them appeared once. Around 2.8% of the sample is in the top ten clones.

This clone was counted a few times. It lacks a known antigen. No clone much larger than this one lies a single base away; base qualities are absent. The time point label of this sample denotes: baseline pretreatment blood. This specimen's treatment or condition label, interpreted: 15 Gy SBRT to primary tumor, nephrectomy 4 weeks later. To track tumor-enriched clonotypes, serial peripheral blood was sampled from radiation-treated patients at baseline and at 2 weeks and 4 weeks after SBRT. Every patient's renal cell carcinoma showed clear cell pathology. Genomic DNA for TCR sequencing was prepared using the QIAamp DNA Blood Mini Kit (Qiagen). Samples were included in the analyses only if all quality control checks were passed. On the study overall, not on this receptor specifically: Top tumor clonotypes rose in blood from baseline to 2 weeks post-radiation, then contracted by 4 weeks, suggesting transient expansion of tumor-resident clones. No pretreatment tumor biopsies were available, so the baseline intratumoral presence of clonotypes could not be determined. Dynamics of the blood repertoire were not tracked past 4 weeks after treatment. The single-armed trial design could not address effects of radiation dose or scheduling on the TCR repertoire.

The CDR3 sequence holds 13 residues, the cysteine and phenylalanine included. Only CDR3 DNA is held: 39 bases, read in frame from base 1. The germline V gene gives CDR1 as SGHTA and CDR2 as FQGTGA. V loses 4 bases at its end and J loses 11 bases; junction bases beyond the gene matches: 7. This receptor was obtained from a woman aged 60-70 years with renal cell carcinoma. The chain joins TRBV7-3 to TRBJ2-5; TRBD1 aligns with 10 central bases. Sequenced material: blood, taken from a patient whose treatment included radiotherapy and nephrectomy. The DNA sequence reads TGTGCCAGCAGCTCGGCGGACAGGGGGAATCAGTACTTC. This yields the protein CASSSADRGNQYF.